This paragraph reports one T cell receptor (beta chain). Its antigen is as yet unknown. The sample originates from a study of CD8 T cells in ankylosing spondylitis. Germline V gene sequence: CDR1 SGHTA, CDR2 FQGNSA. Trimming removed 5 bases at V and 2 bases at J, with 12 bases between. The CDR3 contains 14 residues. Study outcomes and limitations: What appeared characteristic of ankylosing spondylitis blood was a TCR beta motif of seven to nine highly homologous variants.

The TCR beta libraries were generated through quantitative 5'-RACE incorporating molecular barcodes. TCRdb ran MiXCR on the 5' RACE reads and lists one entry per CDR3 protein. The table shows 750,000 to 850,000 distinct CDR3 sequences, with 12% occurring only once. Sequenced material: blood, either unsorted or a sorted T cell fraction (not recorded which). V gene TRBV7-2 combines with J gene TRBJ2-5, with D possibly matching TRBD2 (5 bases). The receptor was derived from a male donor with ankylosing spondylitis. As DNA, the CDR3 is TGTGCCAGCAGCCCCCGCCCGGGACAAGAGACCCAGTACTTC. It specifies CASSPRPGQETQYF.